A single sample gave rise to the 22 T cell receptor beta chains below, sequenced in a study of blood T cell repertoires in COVID-19. The protocol was immunoSEQ multiplex PCR, while the TCRdb copy is restricted to in-frame clones and leaves out a portion. This sample carries more than 30,000 clones, 88% of them seen once, and the ten largest clones take 10% to 15%. Source material: peripheral blood. The receptor set was obtained from a man aged 60 to 75 with active COVID-19.

The chain has TRBV18 and TRBJ2-7; tentatively, D is TRBD1 (5 bases). CDR3 length: 17 residues. CDR1 and CDR2 from the germline V gene are KGHSH and LQKENI. Deletions cut 2 bases from V and 3 bases from J, with 20 bases between. In DNA, the CDR3 is TGTGCCAGCTCACCAGGTGCAGTGGGGCCCGACCTCTACGAGCAGTACTTC. Encoded protein: CASSPGAVGPDLYEQYF. The whole variable domain, remainder taken from reference TRBV18 and TRBJ2-7, is NAGVMQNPRHLVRRRGQEARLRCSPMKGHSHVYWYRQLPEEGLKFMVYLQKENIIDESGMPKERFSAEFPKEGPSILRIQQVVRGDSAAYFCASSPGAVGPDLYEQYFGPGTRLTVT.

With respect to this clone: One end of the junction is discordant with germline, which a read error may explain. The rearrangement joins TRBV18 to TRBJ2-7, with a tentative D call TRBD1 (6 bases). The germline gives CDR1 KGHSH, CDR2 LQKENI. The CDR3 runs 14 residues. This CDR3 is CASSPGTTSDEQYF. CDR3 sequence (DNA): TGTGCCAGCTCACCCGGGACAACCTCCGACGAGCAGTACTTC.

This clone was picked up one time. The chain is built from TRBV4-1 and TRBJ1-5; TRBD1 matches at 7 bases. This CDR3 is 15 amino acids long. Germline V gene lookup returns CDR1 MGHRA and CDR2 YSYEKL. Trimming removed 0 bases from V and 4 bases from J; junction bases left unmatched: 3. The CDR3, as DNA: TGCGCCAGCAGCCAAGATGGGACAGAGAATCAGCCCCAGCATTTT. Protein: CASSQDGTENQPQHF.

V gene TRBV5-5 combines with J gene TRBJ2-2; D gene ambiguous. The CDR3 sequence is 13 residues long. Trimming stripped 1 base from V and 2 bases from J, with 3 bases between. Germline V gene data show CDR1 as SGHKS and CDR2 as YYEKEE (reference sequence). CDR3 coding DNA: TGTGCCAGCAGCTTGCTAAACACCGGGGAGCTGTTTTTT. Translation gives CASSLLNTGELFF.

The rearrangement uses TRBV19 and TRBJ2-7; maybe TRBD2 (5 bases). The germline gives CDR1 LNHDA, CDR2 SQIVND (reference sequence). The CDR3 has 14 amino acids. V was shortened by 3 bases and J by 6 bases, with 15 bases between the two germline ends. The CDR3 region has the DNA TGTGCCAGTAGTATTCGGCTAGCTTCGGCCGAGCAGTACTTC. Residues: CASSIRLASAEQYF.

This chain connects TRBV5-8 to TRBJ2-2, with 11 bases lining up with TRBD1. The length of the CDR3 is 15 residues. Trimming at V came to 2 bases and at J to 6 bases, leaving 3 bases not matched to a gene. Germline V gene sequence: CDR1 SGHTS, CDR2 YDEGEE. CDR3 sequence (DNA): TGTGCCAGCAGCTTCGAGGGACAGGGGGCCGGGGAGCTGTTTTTT. Translating it yields CASSFEGQGAGELFF.

This clone was recorded once. This chain links TRBV11-2 with TRBJ2-7, with D possibly matching TRBD1 (6 bases). The germline V gene encodes CDR1 SGHAT and CDR2 FQNNGV. This CDR3 is built from 16 residues. Trimming took 4 bases from V and 2 from J, leaving 18 bases between them. The CDR3 DNA is TGTGCCAGCAGCTCGGGTGCACCGGGACAAACCTACGAGCAGTACTTC. Protein sequence: CASSSGAPGQTYEQYF.

The rearrangement joins TRBV7-8 to TRBJ1-5, with a tentative D call TRBD1 (6 bases). CDR1 is SGHVS, CDR2 FQNEAQ, per germline. Trimming took off 1 base at V and 6 bases at J, with 22 bases between the two ends. The CDR3 totals 18 residues. The CDR3 spells CASSLVPESQGAAQPQHF. CDR3 nucleotides: TGTGCCAGCAGCTTAGTGCCCGAATCACAGGGAGCGGCTCAGCCCCAGCATTTT.

V usage is TRBV5-1 and J usage is TRBJ2-1; maybe TRBD2 (6 bases). Germline lookup yields CDR1 SGHRS and CDR2 YFSETQ. Trimming pared 1 base from V and 1 base from J, leaving 9 bases between. The CDR3 has 15 residues. The CDR3 bases are TGCGCCAGCAGCTTGATAAGCGGGTCCTACAATGAGCAGTTCTTC. It translates to CASSLISGSYNEQFF.

The V and J genes are TRBV5-6 and TRBJ1-2; tentative D call: TRBD1 (5 bases). Germline CDR1 and CDR2: SGHDT and YYEEEE. Trimming removed 4 bases from V and 5 bases from J, with 9 bases in between. This CDR3 has 12 residues. The CDR3 loop is CASSVTDYGYTF. The CDR3 bases are TGTGCCAGCAGCGTGACAGATTATGGCTACACCTTC. The full variable domain, its missing parts supplied by reference TRBV5-6 and TRBJ1-2, is DAGVTQSPTHLIKTRGQQVTLRCSPKSGHDTVSWYQQALGQGPQFIFQYYEEEERQRGNFPDRFSGHQFPNYSSELNVNALLLGDSALYLCASSVTDYGYTFGSGTRLTVV.

V and J are TRBV29-1 and TRBJ2-3, with 7 bases fitting TRBD2. Germline CDR1 SQVTM, CDR2 ANQGSEA. The CDR3 has 13 residues. The trim removed 7 bases at V and 4 bases at J, leaving 8 bases unmatched. The CDR3: CSGLGAGADTQYF. CDR3 sequence (DNA): TGCAGCGGATTAGGGGCGGGAGCAGATACGCAGTATTTT.

This rearrangement joins TRBV9 to TRBJ1-1; D not resolved. Trimming stripped 0 bases from V and 1 base from J, with 4 bases between. CDR1 is SGDLS and CDR2 is YYNGEE in the germline V gene. CDR3 size: 13 residues. The CDR3 bases are TGTGCCAGCAGCGTAGCAGGGAACACTGAAGCTTTCTTT. It translates to CASSVAGNTEAFF.

The rearrangement joins TRBV7-3 to TRBJ2-1; a possible D gene is TRBD2 (7 bases). Deletions cut 5 bases from V and 7 bases from J, with 12 bases between. In germline, CDR1 is SGHTA, CDR2 FQGTGA. This CDR3 region has 13 residues. The CDR3 sequence: CASSPGGPNEQFF. In nucleotides, the CDR3 is TGTGCCAGCAGCCCCGGGGGGCCAAATGAGCAGTTCTTC.

The genes are TRBV5-6 and TRBJ1-2, with D possibly being TRBD1 (5 bases). Trimming removed 1 base at V and 6 bases at J, with 7 bases between. The CDR3 loop spans 12 amino acids. The germline CDR1 and CDR2 sequences are SGHDT and YYEEEE. The CDR3 DNA reads TGTGCCAGCAGCTTGTTAGGGGATGGCTACACCTTC. Its protein product is CASSLLGDGYTF.

The chain links TRBV3-1 (or the pseudogene TRBV3-2) to TRBJ2-5; the D gene is possibly TRBD2 (5 bases). The V end was cut by 0 bases, the J end by 5 bases, with 16 bases between. Germline V gene lookup returns CDR1 LGHDT and CDR2 YNNKEL (reference sequence). There are 16 residues in the CDR3. The DNA for the CDR3 is TGTGCCAGCAGCCAAGATCCGGGAAGTTGGTGGGAGACCCAGTACTTC. Its translation is CASSQDPGSWWETQYF.

V and J are TRBV10-3 and TRBJ2-5; weak D call: TRBD1 (5 bases). Between the trimmed V and J ends, which lost 0 bases and 4 bases, there was a span of 12 bases. CDR3 length equals 15 residues. Germline V gives CDR1 ENHRY, CDR2 SYGVKD. The CDR3 nucleotides are TGTGCCATCAGTGAGTCGTCTACAGGTGGAGAGACCCAGTACTTC. It yields the protein CAISESSTGGETQYF.

The chain recombines TRBV6-5 with TRBJ2-5, with TRBD2 identical over 8 bases. V was pared by 4 bases and J by 0 bases, with 7 bases of the junction left unmatched. Germline-derived CDR1 and CDR2 are MNHEY and SVGAGI. This CDR3 comprises 16 residues. The CDR3 region is CASSSELAADQETQYF. CDR3 bases: TGTGCCAGCAGTTCCGAACTAGCGGCCGACCAAGAGACCCAGTACTTC.

This chain uses TRBV29-1 with TRBJ1-4, with D possibly TRBD1 on 6 matching bases. CDR1 and CDR2 (germline): SQVTM, ANQGSEA. The CDR3 is 14 residues long. V was pared by 7 bases and J by 0 bases, with 12 bases between. The CDR3 region has the DNA TGCAGCGGGAAAACAGGGACAACTAATGAAAAACTGTTTTTT. This translates into CSGKTGTTNEKLFF.

CDR3 nucleotide sequence: TGCAGCACTGACAGATTTACTGAAGCTTTCTTT. This sequence encodes CSTDRFTEAFF. V gene TRBV29-1 combines with J gene TRBJ1-1, with D tentatively TRBD1 (5 bases). Germline CDR1 and CDR2: SQVTM and ANQGSEA. V shed 8 bases and J shed 5 bases, with 12 bases lying between them. The CDR3 consists of 11 residues.

This clone was detected once. The V gene is TRBV6-2 or TRBV6-3, the J gene TRBJ2-7; 12 bases agree with TRBD2. The CDR3 totals 16 residues. Germline CDR1 is MNHEY and CDR2 is SVGEGT. Trimming at V came to 5 bases and at J to 2 bases, leaving 7 bases not matched to a gene. CDR3 bases: TGTGCCAGCAGTCGCCGACTAGCGGGAGCGACCTACGAGCAGTACTTC. Translation gives CASSRRLAGATYEQYF.

The genes are TRBV28 and TRBJ2-7; D is undetermined. V shed 2 bases and J shed 1 base, with 6 bases lying between them. The CDR3 loop spans 13 amino acids. The germline V gene has CDR1 MDHEN and CDR2 SYDVKM. The CDR3 loop is CASSLTVSYEQYF. Written as DNA, the CDR3 is TGTGCCAGCAGTTTAACAGTTTCCTACGAGCAGTACTTC.

J is TRBJ2-7 and V is TRBV6-2 or TRBV6-3, with D possibly being TRBD2 (6 bases). From germline, CDR1 is MNHEY and CDR2 SVGEGT. V gave up 4 bases and J gave up 2 bases, with 9 bases separating them. This CDR3 comprises 13 residues. In nucleotides, the CDR3 is TGTGCCAGCAGTTGGGAGGTAGCCTACGAGCAGTACTTC. Its translation: CASSWEVAYEQYF.